Following are 5 T cell receptor beta chains from one sample sequenced in a study of CD8+ T cells in alopecia areata. Documented treatment: oral pan-JAK inhibitor, 5-10 mg twice daily. As the sequencing template, cDNA was produced by extracting RNA and reverse transcribing it. The table came from immunoSEQ multiplex PCR; TCRdb's copy has only in-frame clones and leaves some out. The repertoire holds under 350,000 clones, with 58% as singletons. This material consisted of CD4+ T cells sorted from blood, taken at week 24, from a patient treated with tofacitinib. All receptors come from a human donor with alopecia areata.

This chain links TRBV27 with TRBJ1-2; TRBD1 agrees at 10 bases. CDR3 length equals 13 residues. CDR1 MNHEY and CDR2 SMNVEV come from the germline V gene (reference sequence). Unmatched junction bases numbered 5, after V lost 6 bases and J lost 7 bases. DNA for the CDR3: TGTGCCAGCAGGCAATGGGACAGGGGTGGCTACACCTTC. This gives the protein CASRQWDRGGYTF.

As DNA, the CDR3 is TGTGCCAGCAGCTTAGCTGGGCTTGGAAACACCATATATTTT. This encodes CASSLAGLGNTIYF. The chain carries TRBV7-2 and TRBJ1-3, with D hard to call. Trimming left V 0 bases short and J 3 bases short, with 6 bases between. The CDR3 length is 14 residues. Per the germline V gene, CDR1 is SGHTA and CDR2 is FQGNSA.

CDR3 bases: TGTGCCAGCAGCGCCAGCGGGGGGCCACGCTCCTACGAGCAGTACTTC. It codes for CASSASGGPRSYEQYF. The genes are TRBV9 and TRBJ2-7, with 9 nucleotides matching TRBD2. The germline V gene encodes CDR1 SGDLS and CDR2 YYNGEE. The CDR3 extends over 16 amino acids. V gave up 3 bases and J gave up 0 bases; unmatched junction bases: 7. Complete variable domain (other parts from reference TRBV9 and TRBJ2-7): DSGVTQTPKHLITATGQRVTLRCSPRSGDLSVYWYQQSLDQGLQFLIQYYNGEERAKGNILERFSAQQFPDLHSELNLSSLELGDSALYFCASSASGGPRSYEQYFGPGTRLTVT.

The rearrangement joins TRBV5-1 to TRBJ2-1, with TRBD2 as a possible D gene (5 bases). CDR1 SGHRS and CDR2 YFSETQ come from the germline V gene. This CDR3 is 14 amino acids long. The ends were cut back, 2 bases at V and 6 bases at J, with 12 bases in the middle. The CDR3: CASSFTSGLNEQFF. DNA of the CDR3: TGCGCCAGCAGCTTTACTAGTGGCCTCAATGAGCAGTTCTTC. The whole variable domain, remainder taken from reference TRBV5-1 and TRBJ2-1, is KAGVTQTPRYLIKTRGQQVTLSCSPISGHRSVSWYQQTPGQGLQFLFEYFSETQRNKGNFPGRFSGRQFSNSRSEMNVSTLELGDSALYLCASSFTSGLNEQFFGPGTRLTVL.

This clone came up a few times. This chain joins TRBV28 and TRBJ2-7, with no clear D. The V end was cut by 2 bases, the J end by 0 bases, with 17 bases between. The CDR3 contains 17 residues. The germline V gene encodes CDR1 MDHEN and CDR2 SYDVKM. The CDR3 bases are TGTGCCAGCAGTTTACCCCGTAGTGGACGCAGCTCCTACGAGCAGTACTTC. This encodes CASSLPRSGRSSYEQYF.